This T cell receptor beta chain was obtained from a study of cytomegalovirus exposure and HLA in healthy donors. Study results and limitations: Most observed TCR sequences were rare, whereas some public TCRs were detected in many donors. By a later analysis, the bulk of CMV-associated TCR beta chains appeared HLA-restricted. Clonal expansion, a later analysis showed, was greater in HLA-associated TCR beta chains than in equally common others.

The PCR made use of 60 Vbeta and 13 Jbeta primers. Repertoires were generated with immunoSEQ multiplex PCR, while TCRdb's copy carries only in-frame clones and drops some. The sample includes approximately 180,000 clones, around 84% of them seen just once. With respect to this clone: The antigen is unknown.

With 7 bases clipped from V and 6 bases from J, the junction kept 7 bases outside the gene matches. Germline V CDR1 and CDR2: LNHDA, SQIVND (reference sequence). The CDR3 length is 14 residues. Sequencing was performed on PBMCs. The receptor comes from a woman aged 18-29 years in good health and CMV-seronegative. The rearrangement uses TRBV19 and TRBJ2-2; 8 nucleotides align to TRBD1. CDR3 region: CASKGPGGPGELFF. The CDR3 DNA reads as TGTGCCAGTAAGGGGCCAGGGGGCCCCGGGGAGCTGTTTTTT.